The 19 T cell receptor beta chains below come from one sample, sequenced in a study of T cell responses to AZD1222 COVID-19 vaccine. Using immunoSEQ multiplex PCR, the repertoire was profiled, and TCRdb retains in-frame clones only, with some absent. Its table lists about 140,000 clones. The sample comprised peripheral blood. These receptors all come from an adult in good health.

The V and J genes are TRBV2 and TRBJ2-3; the D gene is possibly TRBD1 (6 bases). This CDR3 has 14 residues. Trimming took off 8 bases at V and 0 bases at J, with 12 bases between the two ends. Germline CDR1 and CDR2: SNHLY and FYNNEI. The CDR3 sequence is CASAGDISTDTQYF. As DNA, the CDR3 is TGTGCCAGCGCCGGGGACATTAGCACAGATACGCAGTATTTT. Full variable domain (outside the CDR3, taken from reference TRBV2 and TRBJ2-3): EPEVTQTPSHQVTQMGQEVILRCVPISNHLYFYWYRQILGQKVEFLVSFYNNEISEKSEIFDDQFSVERPDGSNFTLKIRSTKLEDSAMYFCASAGDISTDTQYFGPGTRLTVL.

The V and J genes are TRBV4-3 and TRBJ1-3, with no clear D. The CDR3 has 16 amino acids. CDR1 and CDR2 from the germline V gene are LGHNA and YSLEER. V shed 0 bases and J shed 0 bases, with 9 bases lying between them. This CDR3 reads CASSQDSSFSGNTIYF. The DNA of the CDR3 is TGCGCCAGCAGCCAAGATAGTAGTTTCTCTGGAAACACCATATATTTT.

The rearrangement links TRBV6-5 to TRBJ1-2; D not certain. Trimming cost V 8 bases and J 4 bases, with 14 bases left between them. CDR3 size: 13 residues. The germline gives CDR1 MNHEY, CDR2 SVGAGI. The CDR3 spells CASASTGLYGYTF. CDR3 DNA: TGTGCCAGCGCCTCCACCGGGCTCTATGGCTACACCTTC.

This chain joins TRBV2 and TRBJ1-4; D gene unclear. In germline, CDR1 is SNHLY, CDR2 FYNNEI. The CDR3 totals 13 residues. V was shortened by 4 bases and J by 6 bases, with 9 bases between the two germline ends. The CDR3 DNA sequence: TGTGCCAGCAGTGGGCGCCCGCATGAAAAACTGTTTTTT. The encoded protein is CASSGRPHEKLFF.

J is TRBJ2-1 and V is TRBV7-3; D gene unclear. CDR1 is SGHTA and CDR2 is FQGTGA in the germline V gene. This CDR3 has 14 amino acids. The V end was cut by 2 bases, the J end by 7 bases, with 12 bases between. The CDR3 DNA reads TGTGCCAGCAGCTTAGGCGTCGCTACGAATGAGCAGTTCTTC. Translation gives CASSLGVATNEQFF.

The V gene is TRBV18, the J gene TRBJ1-4; the D is unclear. V was clipped by 5 bases and J by 4 bases, with 8 bases between them. The CDR3 runs to 13 residues. Germline V gene data show CDR1 as KGHSH and CDR2 as LQKENI. CDR3 in DNA: TGTGCCAGCTCAGGAAGTCTTAATGAAAAACTGTTTTTT. It translates to CASSGSLNEKLFF.

The chain joins TRBV28 to TRBJ1-2, with unresolved D. This CDR3 spans 13 amino acids. The V end lost 3 bases, the J end lost 4 bases, and 9 bases lay between the germline ends. Germline CDR1 MDHEN, CDR2 SYDVKM. CDR3: CASSFSSAYGYTF. CDR3 nucleotide sequence: TGTGCCAGCAGTTTTAGTTCGGCCTATGGCTACACCTTC.

The J gene is TRBJ1-3, the V gene TRBV5-4, with TRBD1 matching 9 bases. The CDR3 consists of 13 residues. CDR1 and CDR2 from the germline V gene are SGHNT and YYREEE (reference sequence). The ends lost 4 bases at V and 8 bases at J; junction bases unmatched: 4. The CDR3 nucleotides are TGTGCCAGCAGCCGGGACAGGGCAGACACCATATATTTT. This translates into CASSRDRADTIYF.

The genes are TRBV6-4 and TRBJ1-1; D gene uncertain. The V gene lost 3 bases and the J gene lost 1 base, with 6 bases spanning the gap. The CDR3 extends over 13 amino acids. Germline V gene sequence: CDR1 MRHNA, CDR2 SNTAGT. In nucleotides, the CDR3 is TGTGCCAGCAGTGAACACAGGAACACTGAAGCTTTCTTT. It translates to CASSEHRNTEAFF.

The chain carries TRBV11-3 and TRBJ2-3; 7 bases line up with TRBD1. CDR1 is SGHNT, CDR2 YENEEA, per germline. V lost 5 bases and J lost 6; bases outside the gene matches: 11. The CDR3 has 15 residues. The CDR3 sequence is CASSVGQTALDTQYF. CDR3 in DNA: TGTGCCAGCAGCGTGGGACAGACCGCCCTGGATACGCAGTATTTT.

V and J are TRBV7-3 and TRBJ2-1; D might be TRBD2 (6 bases). Between the trimmed V and J ends, which lost 1 base and 3 bases, there was a span of 7 bases. The CDR3 has 14 residues. CDR1 and CDR2 from the germline V gene are SGHTA and FQGTGA. The CDR3 loop is CASSLIGGYNEQFF. The CDR3 region has the DNA TGTGCCAGCAGCTTAATCGGGGGCTACAATGAGCAGTTCTTC.

This sequence joins TRBV30 and TRBJ1-2; D is undetermined. The ends were cut back, 2 bases at V and 5 bases at J, with 9 bases in the middle. This CDR3 comprises 12 residues. CDR1 and CDR2 from the germline V gene are GTSNPN and SVGIG (reference sequence). CDR3 DNA: TGTGCCTGGAGTTTTGGCGGTTATGGCTACACCTTC. It specifies CAWSFGGYGYTF.

The rearrangement joins TRBV24-1 to TRBJ2-1, with D perhaps matching TRBD1 (6 bases). Germline V lookup: CDR1 KGHDR, CDR2 SFDVKD. V was pared by 2 bases and J by 4 bases, with 14 bases between. The CDR3 has 16 residues. CDR3 nucleotide sequence: TGTGCCACCAGTGATTATCGGGACACGGAATACAATGAGCAGTTCTTC. This translates into CATSDYRDTEYNEQFF.

The gene calls are TRBV7-8 and TRBJ1-2; 10 positions match TRBD1. The CDR3 is made up of 15 amino acids. The J segment lost 7 bases and the V segment lost 1 base, leaving 6 bases of the junction unmatched. Germline CDR1 SGHVS, CDR2 FQNEAQ. CDR3 nucleotides: TGTGCCAGCAGCTTAGGACAGGGGGCACTAGCTGGCTACACCTTC. Residues: CASSLGQGALAGYTF. Drawing the rest from reference TRBV7-8 and TRBJ1-2, the complete variable domain is GAGVSQSPRYKVAKRGQDVALRCDPISGHVSLFWYQQALGQGPEFLTYFQNEAQLDKSGLPSDRFFAERPEGSVSTLKIQRTQQEDSAVYLCASSLGQGALAGYTFGSGTRLTVV.

The J gene is TRBJ1-5, the V gene TRBV5-6; unclear D gene. The CDR3 length is 15 residues. V was cut by 2 bases and J by 3 bases, with 12 bases left in between. Germline CDR1 reads SGHDT; CDR2 reads YYEEEE. CDR3: CASSFYEANNQPQHF. CDR3 coding DNA: TGTGCCAGCAGCTTTTATGAGGCCAACAATCAGCCCCAGCATTTT.

This chain uses TRBV27 with TRBJ1-4; possibly TRBD1 for D (6 bases). Trimming shortened V by 7 bases and J by 0 bases, and 9 bases separated the two germline ends. The CDR3 sequence is 14 residues long. Germline V gene lookup returns CDR1 MNHEY and CDR2 SMNVEV (reference sequence). This CDR3 reads CASTRTATNEKLFF. The CDR3 DNA reads TGTGCCAGCACTCGGACAGCAACTAATGAAAAACTGTTTTTT.

The V and J genes are TRBV2 and TRBJ1-6, with D unclear. From germline, CDR1 is SNHLY and CDR2 FYNNEI. V shed 3 bases and J shed 7 bases, with 13 bases lying between them. The CDR3 totals 15 residues. In DNA form, the CDR3 reads TGTGCCAGCAGTGATGGCAGGATCCCGAATTCACCCCTCCACTTT. It encodes CASSDGRIPNSPLHF.

This chain links TRBV9 with TRBJ1-6; D call uncertain. The germline V gene has CDR1 SGDLS and CDR2 YYNGEE. The CDR3 covers 16 residues. V was clipped by 5 bases and J by 1 base, with 13 bases between them. CDR3 sequence (DNA): TGTGCCAGCAGTCCCCAAGGGATTTCCTATAATTCACCCCTCCACTTT. This gives the protein CASSPQGISYNSPLHF.

This rearrangement joins TRBV6-5 to TRBJ1-2; D is perhaps TRBD1 (6 bases). The CDR3 length is 15 residues. Trimming removed 4 bases at V and 5 bases at J, with 17 bases between. CDR1 MNHEY and CDR2 SVGAGI come from the germline V gene. The CDR3 here is CASSLITGLGYGYTF. The CDR3 bases are TGTGCCAGCAGTTTAATCACAGGGCTGGGATATGGCTACACCTTC.